This TCR beta chain was sequenced for a study of human T cells and chemical hapten exposure. Study information: Read at 6 days, the patch tests placed 0.01% DPC on the upper back.

Regarding time point: patch test 1, 2 weeks after DPC sensitization. Stated treatment: therapeutic diphenylcyclopropenone sensitization with weekly scalp DPC. The table lists this clonotype with a few counts. Attachment of unique molecular identifiers to individual cDNA molecules was performed in the library. One entry per CDR3 protein results from TCRdb running MiXCR on the RACE reads. The sample has tens of thousands of distinct CDR3 sequences, about 10% seen once. Between the trimmed V and J ends, which lost 2 bases and 2 bases, there was a span of 10 bases. The CDR3 is made up of 14 amino acids. CDR1 and CDR2 from the germline V gene are SGDLS and YYNGEE.

Material: whole blood, obtained in connection with sensitization to the hapten diphenylcyclopropenone (DPC). This chain joins TRBV9 and TRBJ2-5; D not certain. This TCR was sampled from a man aged 35 to 55 with alopecia areata. Some clones in this sample may be carry-over from other donors' samples. The CDR3 sequence is CASSVSGLQETQYF. The DNA of the CDR3 is TGTGCCAGCAGCGTCAGTGGCCTTCAAGAGACCCAGTACTTC.